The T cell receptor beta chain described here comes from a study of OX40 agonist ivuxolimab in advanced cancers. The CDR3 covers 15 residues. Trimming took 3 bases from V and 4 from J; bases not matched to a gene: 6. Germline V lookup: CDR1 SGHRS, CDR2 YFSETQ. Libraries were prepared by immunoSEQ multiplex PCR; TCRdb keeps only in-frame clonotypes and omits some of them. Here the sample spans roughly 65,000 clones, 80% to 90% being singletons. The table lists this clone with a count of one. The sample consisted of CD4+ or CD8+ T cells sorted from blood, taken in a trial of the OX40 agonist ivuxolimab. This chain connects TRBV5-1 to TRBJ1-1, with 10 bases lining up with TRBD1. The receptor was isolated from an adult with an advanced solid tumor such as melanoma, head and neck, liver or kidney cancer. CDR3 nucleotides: TGCGCCAGCAGCTACCGGACAGGGGGTATCACTGAAGCTTTCTTT. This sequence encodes CASSYRTGGITEAFF.